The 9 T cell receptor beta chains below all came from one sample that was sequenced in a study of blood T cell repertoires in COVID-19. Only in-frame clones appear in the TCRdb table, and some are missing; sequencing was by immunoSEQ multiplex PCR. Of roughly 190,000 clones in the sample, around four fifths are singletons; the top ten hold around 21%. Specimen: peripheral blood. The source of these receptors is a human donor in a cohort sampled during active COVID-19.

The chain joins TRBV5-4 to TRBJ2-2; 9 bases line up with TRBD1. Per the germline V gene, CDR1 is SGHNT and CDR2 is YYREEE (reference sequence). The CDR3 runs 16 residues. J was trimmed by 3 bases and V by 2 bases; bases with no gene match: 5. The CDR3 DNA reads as TGTGCCAGCAGCTTACAGGGGGCACTGGACACCGGGGAGCTGTTTTTT. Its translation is CASSLQGALDTGELFF.

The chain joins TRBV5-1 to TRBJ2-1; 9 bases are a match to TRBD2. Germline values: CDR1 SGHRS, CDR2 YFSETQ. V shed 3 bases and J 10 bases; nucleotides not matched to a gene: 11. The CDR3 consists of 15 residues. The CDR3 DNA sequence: TGCGCCAGCAGCTCCCGACTAGCGGTCGGGGGGGAGCAGTTCTTC. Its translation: CASSSRLAVGGEQFF. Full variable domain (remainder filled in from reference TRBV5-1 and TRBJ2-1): KAGVTQTPRYLIKTRGQQVTLSCSPISGHRSVSWYQQTPGQGLQFLFEYFSETQRNKGNFPGRFSGRQFSNSRSEMNVSTLELGDSALYLCASSSRLAVGGEQFFGPGTRLTVL.

CDR3: CASSQQTRDWPYNEQFF. Written as DNA, the CDR3 is TGTGCCAGCAGCCAACAAACCCGGGACTGGCCATACAATGAGCAGTTCTTC. J is TRBJ2-1 and V is TRBV14; tentatively, D is TRBD2 (6 bases). The germline gives CDR1 SGHDN, CDR2 FVKESK. The CDR3 consists of 17 residues. With 2 bases removed from V and 4 bases from J, the gap between germline ends came to 18 bases.

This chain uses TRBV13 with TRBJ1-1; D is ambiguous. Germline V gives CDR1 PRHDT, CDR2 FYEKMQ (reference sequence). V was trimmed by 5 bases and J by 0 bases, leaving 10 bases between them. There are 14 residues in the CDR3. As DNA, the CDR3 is TGTGCCAGCAGCCCAAGAACAGTGAACACTGAAGCTTTCTTT. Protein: CASSPRTVNTEAFF.

CDR3 sequence: CASSFPTTPGVGELFF. CDR3 DNA: TGTGCCAGCAGCTTTCCAACGACTCCGGGAGTCGGGGAGCTGTTTTTT. The chain carries TRBV7-8 and TRBJ2-2; a possible D gene is TRBD2 (6 bases). CDR1 and CDR2 from the germline V gene are SGHVS and FQNEAQ. The CDR3 has 16 amino acids. The ends were cut back, 3 bases at V and 7 bases at J, with 18 bases in the middle.

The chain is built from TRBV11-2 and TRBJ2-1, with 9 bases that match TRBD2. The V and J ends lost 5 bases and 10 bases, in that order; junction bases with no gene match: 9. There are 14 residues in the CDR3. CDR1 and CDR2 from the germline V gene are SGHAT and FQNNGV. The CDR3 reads CASSPVRLAAEQFF. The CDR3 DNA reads TGTGCCAGCAGCCCCGTCCGACTAGCGGCGGAGCAGTTCTTC.

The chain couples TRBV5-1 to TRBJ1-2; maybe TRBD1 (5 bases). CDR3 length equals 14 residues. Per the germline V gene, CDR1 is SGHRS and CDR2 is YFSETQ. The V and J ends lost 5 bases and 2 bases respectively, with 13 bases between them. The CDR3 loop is CASSLLDSNYGYTF. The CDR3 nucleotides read TGCGCCAGCAGTCTACTCGACAGCAACTATGGCTACACCTTC. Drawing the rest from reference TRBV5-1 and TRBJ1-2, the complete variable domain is KAGVTQTPRYLIKTRGQQVTLSCSPISGHRSVSWYQQTPGQGLQFLFEYFSETQRNKGNFPGRFSGRQFSNSRSEMNVSTLELGDSALYLCASSLLDSNYGYTFGSGTRLTVV.

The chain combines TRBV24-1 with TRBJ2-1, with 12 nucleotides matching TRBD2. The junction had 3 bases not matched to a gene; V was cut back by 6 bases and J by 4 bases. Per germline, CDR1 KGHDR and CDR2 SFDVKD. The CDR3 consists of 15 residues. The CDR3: CATSLAGGGYNEQFF. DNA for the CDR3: TGTGCCACCAGTCTAGCGGGAGGGGGTTACAATGAGCAGTTCTTC.

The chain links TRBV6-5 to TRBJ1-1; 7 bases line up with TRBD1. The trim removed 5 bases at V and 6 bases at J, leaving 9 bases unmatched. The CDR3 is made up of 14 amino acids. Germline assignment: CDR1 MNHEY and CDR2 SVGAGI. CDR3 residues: CASSRSGTAAEAFF. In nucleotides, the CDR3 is TGTGCCAGCAGTAGGTCGGGGACAGCGGCTGAAGCTTTCTTT.